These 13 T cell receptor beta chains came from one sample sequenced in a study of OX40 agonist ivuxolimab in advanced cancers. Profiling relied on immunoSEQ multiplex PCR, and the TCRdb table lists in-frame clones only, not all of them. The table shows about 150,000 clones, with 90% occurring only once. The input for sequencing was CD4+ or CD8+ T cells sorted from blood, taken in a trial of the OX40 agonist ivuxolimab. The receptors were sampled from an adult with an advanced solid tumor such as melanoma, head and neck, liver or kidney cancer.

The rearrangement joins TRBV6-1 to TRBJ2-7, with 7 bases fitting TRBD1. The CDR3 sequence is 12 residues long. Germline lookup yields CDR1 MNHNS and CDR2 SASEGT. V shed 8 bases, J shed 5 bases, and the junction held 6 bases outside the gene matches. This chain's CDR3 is CASRDSLDEQYF. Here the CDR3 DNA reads TGTGCCAGCCGGGACAGCCTAGACGAGCAGTACTTC.

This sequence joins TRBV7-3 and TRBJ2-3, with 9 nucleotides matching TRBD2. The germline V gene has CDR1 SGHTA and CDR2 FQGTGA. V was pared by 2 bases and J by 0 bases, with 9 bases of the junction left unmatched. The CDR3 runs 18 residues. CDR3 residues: CASSLRPSGEKSTDTQYF. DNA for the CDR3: TGTGCCAGCAGCTTACGTCCTAGCGGGGAGAAGAGCACAGATACGCAGTATTTT.

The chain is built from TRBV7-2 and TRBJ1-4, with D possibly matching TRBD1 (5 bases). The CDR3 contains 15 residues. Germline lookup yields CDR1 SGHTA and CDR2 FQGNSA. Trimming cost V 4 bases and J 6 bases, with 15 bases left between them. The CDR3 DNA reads TGTGCCAGCAGCTACGCCGGGACTGGAGATGAAAAACTGTTTTTT. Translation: CASSYAGTGDEKLFF.

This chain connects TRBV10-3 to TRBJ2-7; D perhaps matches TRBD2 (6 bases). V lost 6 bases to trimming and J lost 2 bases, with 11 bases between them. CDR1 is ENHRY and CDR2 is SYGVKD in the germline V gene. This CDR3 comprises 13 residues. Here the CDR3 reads CAIRWEVTYEQYF. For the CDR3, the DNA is TGTGCCATCAGGTGGGAGGTTACCTACGAGCAGTACTTC.

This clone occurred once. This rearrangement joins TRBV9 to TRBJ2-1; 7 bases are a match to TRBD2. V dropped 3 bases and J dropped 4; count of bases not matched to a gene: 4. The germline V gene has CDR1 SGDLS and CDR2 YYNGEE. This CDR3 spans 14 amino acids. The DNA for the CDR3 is TGTGCCAGCAGCGGGGGAGGGGAATACAATGAGCAGTTCTTC. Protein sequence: CASSGGGEYNEQFF. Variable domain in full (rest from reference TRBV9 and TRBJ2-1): DSGVTQTPKHLITATGQRVTLRCSPRSGDLSVYWYQQSLDQGLQFLIQYYNGEERAKGNILERFSAQQFPDLHSELNLSSLELGDSALYFCASSGGGEYNEQFFGPGTRLTVL.

CDR3 loop: CASSLGQSNEKLFF. CDR3 DNA sequence: TGTGCCAGCAGCTTGGGACAGAGTAATGAAAAACTGTTTTTT. The rearrangement uses TRBV5-4 and TRBJ1-4, with TRBD1 as a possible D gene (5 bases). CDR3 length: 14 residues. Germline CDR1 and CDR2: SGHNT and YYREEE (reference sequence). The germline V and J ends were trimmed by 0 bases and 4 bases, with 7 bases remaining between them.

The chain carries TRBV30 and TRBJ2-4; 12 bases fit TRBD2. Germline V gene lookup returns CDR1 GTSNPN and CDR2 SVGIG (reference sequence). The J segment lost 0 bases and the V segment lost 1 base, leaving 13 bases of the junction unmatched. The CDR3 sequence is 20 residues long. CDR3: CAWSGLAGEARGVAKNIQYF. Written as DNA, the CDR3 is TGTGCCTGGAGTGGACTAGCGGGAGAAGCGAGGGGGGTAGCCAAAAACATTCAGTACTTC.

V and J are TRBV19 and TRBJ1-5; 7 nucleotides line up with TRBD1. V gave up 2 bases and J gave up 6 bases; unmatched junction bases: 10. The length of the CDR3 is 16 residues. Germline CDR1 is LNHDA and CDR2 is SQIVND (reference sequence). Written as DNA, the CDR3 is TGTGCCAGTAGTATAACGACAGGGAGGTTAAGTCAGCCCCAGCATTTT. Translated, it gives CASSITTGRLSQPQHF.

CDR3 sequence: CASSQRPGQGAGEQYF. CDR3 bases: TGTGCCAGCAGCCAACGCCCAGGACAGGGGGCCGGCGAGCAGTACTTC. The chain recombines TRBV14 with TRBJ2-7, with TRBD1 identical over 11 bases. This CDR3 is 16 amino acids long. CDR1 is SGHDN, CDR2 FVKESK, per germline. Germline trimming cut 2 bases from V and 6 bases from J; bases unmatched to any gene: 9. The full variable domain, completed using reference TRBV14 and TRBJ2-7, is EAGVTQFPSHSVIEKGQTVTLRCDPISGHDNLYWYRRVMGKEIKFLLHFVKESKQDESGMPNNRFLAERTGGTYSTLKVQPAELEDSGVYFCASSQRPGQGAGEQYFGPGTRLTVT.

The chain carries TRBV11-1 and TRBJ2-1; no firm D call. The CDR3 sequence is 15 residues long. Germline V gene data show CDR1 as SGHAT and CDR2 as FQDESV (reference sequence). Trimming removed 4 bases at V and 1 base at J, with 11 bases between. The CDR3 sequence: CASSSDGDSYNEQFF. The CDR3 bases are TGTGCCAGCAGCTCTGACGGAGATTCCTACAATGAGCAGTTCTTC.

CDR3 nucleotides: TGTGCCAGCAGTTTATCGGGGACAGATGAAGCTTTCTTT. Translating gives CASSLSGTDEAFF. V usage is TRBV28 and J usage is TRBJ1-1; 7 nucleotides match TRBD1. The CDR3 sequence is 13 residues long. V gave up 1 base and J gave up 7 bases; unmatched junction bases: 3. Germline V gene lookup returns CDR1 MDHEN and CDR2 SYDVKM.

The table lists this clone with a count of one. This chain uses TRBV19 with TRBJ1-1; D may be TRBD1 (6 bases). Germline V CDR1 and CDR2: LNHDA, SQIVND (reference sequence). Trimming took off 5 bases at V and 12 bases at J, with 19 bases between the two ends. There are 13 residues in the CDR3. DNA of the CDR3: TGTGCCAGTAGTGATACGAGGGGGGCCACGACTTTCTTT. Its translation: CASSDTRGATTFF.

The CDR3 loop is CASSPRRTGQGGNEQFF. DNA for the CDR3: TGTGCCAGCAGCCCTAGGAGAACGGGACAGGGGGGGAATGAGCAGTTCTTC. This sequence joins TRBV14 and TRBJ2-1, with 11 bases lining up with TRBD1. The ends lost 4 bases at V and 7 bases at J; junction bases unmatched: 12. The CDR3 extends over 17 amino acids. Germline V CDR1 and CDR2: SGHDN, FVKESK. Full variable domain (outside the CDR3, taken from reference TRBV14 and TRBJ2-1): EAGVTQFPSHSVIEKGQTVTLRCDPISGHDNLYWYRRVMGKEIKFLLHFVKESKQDESGMPNNRFLAERTGGTYSTLKVQPAELEDSGVYFCASSPRRTGQGGNEQFFGPGTRLTVL.